These 15 T cell receptor beta chains share one sample of origin, sequenced in a study of cytomegalovirus exposure and HLA in healthy donors. PCR amplification relied on 60 Vbeta primers (plus 13 Jbeta primers). Measured with immunoSEQ multiplex PCR; TCRdb has only the in-frame clones, and not every one. The sample holds 250,000 to 350,000 clones; around 86% are singletons and the top ten take almost 4%. Source material: PBMCs. The receptors were sampled from a man aged 40-49 years in good health and CMV-seropositive.

V gene TRBV19 combines with J gene TRBJ1-2; D gene uncertain. This CDR3 spans 14 amino acids. V dropped 5 bases and J dropped 3 bases, with 13 bases sitting between them. The germline V gene encodes CDR1 LNHDA and CDR2 SQIVND (reference sequence). The CDR3 spells CASSVGDPYYGYTF. In nucleotides, the CDR3 is TGTGCCAGTAGTGTCGGGGATCCTTACTATGGCTACACCTTC.

The chain combines TRBV7-6 with TRBJ2-2, with 11 bases matching TRBD2. CDR1 SGHVS and CDR2 FNYEAQ come from the germline V gene. There are 17 residues in the CDR3. V lost 5 bases and J lost 1; bases outside the gene matches: 6. The CDR3 nucleotides are TGTGCCAGCAGCACCCGTAGCGGGAGGGGGAACACCGGGGAGCTGTTTTTT. Its translation is CASSTRSGRGNTGELFF.

The chain uses TRBV5-4 and TRBJ2-1, with a weak D call TRBD1 (6 bases). Germline CDR1 and CDR2: SGHNT and YYREEE (reference sequence). The CDR3 totals 16 residues. V was trimmed by 3 bases and J by 0 bases, leaving 13 bases between them. The CDR3 nucleotides read TGTGCCAGCAGCTCGGGGACACCGAGCTCCTACAATGAGCAGTTCTTC. It yields the protein CASSSGTPSSYNEQFF.

The V gene is TRBV2, the J gene TRBJ2-7, with 10 bases fitting TRBD1. Germline V gives CDR1 SNHLY, CDR2 FYNNEI. The CDR3 loop spans 15 amino acids. With V trimmed by 6 bases and J by 0 bases, 5 bases remained unmatched. The CDR3 DNA reads TGTGCCAGCAGGGGGACAGGGGACTCCTCCTACGAGCAGTACTTC. Protein sequence: CASRGTGDSSYEQYF. The full variable domain, completed using reference TRBV2 and TRBJ2-7, is EPEVTQTPSHQVTQMGQEVILRCVPISNHLYFYWYRQILGQKVEFLVSFYNNEISEKSEIFDDQFSVERPDGSNFTLKIRSTKLEDSAMYFCASRGTGDSSYEQYFGPGTRLTVT.

To note about this clone: Other DNA sequences in this sample translate to the same CDR3. The chain links TRBV5-1 to TRBJ1-2, with TRBD1 matching over 9 bases. V gave up 3 bases and J gave up 5 bases; unmatched junction bases: 2. Germline V gives CDR1 SGHRS, CDR2 YFSETQ. The CDR3 contains 13 residues. CDR3 residues: CASSSGQGYGYTF. The CDR3 DNA reads TGCGCCAGCAGCTCGGGACAGGGATATGGCTACACCTTC. The full variable domain, in which reference TRBV5-1 and TRBJ1-2 provide the parts outside the CDR3, is KAGVTQTPRYLIKTRGQQVTLSCSPISGHRSVSWYQQTPGQGLQFLFEYFSETQRNKGNFPGRFSGRQFSNSRSEMNVSTLELGDSALYLCASSSGQGYGYTFGSGTRLTVV.

The rearrangement links TRBV18 to TRBJ1-1; D not certain. Germline-derived CDR1 and CDR2 are KGHSH and LQKENI. Trimming shortened V by 3 bases and J by 6 bases, and 14 bases separated the two germline ends. The CDR3 is 14 amino acids. CDR3 nucleotides: TGTGCCAGCTCACCCGGGAGCCAAAGCGCTGAAGCTTTCTTT. It translates to CASSPGSQSAEAFF. The full variable domain, with the rest looked up from reference TRBV18 and TRBJ1-1, is NAGVMQNPRHLVRRRGQEARLRCSPMKGHSHVYWYRQLPEEGLKFMVYLQKENIIDESGMPKERFSAEFPKEGPSILRIQQVVRGDSAAYFCASSPGSQSAEAFFGQGTRLTVV.

This clone has more than one count but fewer than ten. The CDR3 spells CASSPRQGKFTEAFF. As DNA, the CDR3 is TGTGCCAGCAGCCCTCGACAGGGGAAATTCACTGAAGCTTTCTTT. The chain joins TRBV5-5 to TRBJ1-1; 8 bases match TRBD1. Germline CDR1 is SGHKS and CDR2 is YYEKEE (reference sequence). The trim removed 4 bases at V and 4 bases at J, leaving 9 bases unmatched. This CDR3 spans 15 amino acids.

The chain uses TRBV18 and TRBJ2-1; TRBD2 agrees at 14 bases. There are 15 residues in the CDR3. Per the germline V gene, CDR1 is KGHSH and CDR2 is LQKENI. With 6 bases clipped from V and 6 bases from J, the junction kept 4 bases outside the gene matches. This chain's CDR3 is CASSGLAGVGNEQFF. The CDR3 DNA follows: TGTGCCAGCTCGGGACTAGCGGGAGTGGGCAATGAGCAGTTCTTC.

The chain uses TRBV27 and TRBJ2-7, with D perhaps TRBD1 (5 bases). This CDR3 has 13 residues. Trimming left V 5 bases short and J 3 bases short, with 11 bases between. CDR1 and CDR2 from the germline V gene are MNHEY and SMNVEV (reference sequence). CDR3 sequence reads: CASSLGQDYEQYF. The CDR3 coding sequence is TGTGCCAGCAGTCTAGGACAAGACTACGAGCAGTACTTC.

This chain connects TRBV4-2 to TRBJ2-3; TRBD2 matches at 11 bases. Per germline, CDR1 LGHNA and CDR2 YNFKEQ. Losses at the gene ends were 4 bases for V and 2 bases for J; bases not matched to a gene: 8. The CDR3 is 17 residues long. The CDR3 region is CASSLNPLAGDTDTQYF. The CDR3 nucleotides are TGTGCCAGCAGCCTCAACCCACTAGCGGGGGACACAGATACGCAGTATTTT.

The chain joins TRBV28 to TRBJ2-3, with 12 positions matching TRBD2. CDR1 and CDR2 from the germline V gene are MDHEN and SYDVKM. The CDR3 extends over 16 amino acids. V lost 4 bases and J lost 6; bases outside the gene matches: 8. CDR3 nucleotides: TGTGCCAGCAGTTCCGGACTAGCGGGGACCATGGATACGCAGTATTTT. This encodes CASSSGLAGTMDTQYF.

The gene calls are TRBV2 and TRBJ2-2, with TRBD1 as a possible D gene (5 bases). Trimming pared 3 bases from V and 5 bases from J, leaving 7 bases between. The CDR3 loop spans 13 amino acids. The germline V gene has CDR1 SNHLY and CDR2 FYNNEI. CDR3 DNA: TGTGCCAGCAGTGAGCGACAGACCGGGGAGCTGTTTTTT. As protein: CASSERQTGELFF.

This clone was counted once. The chain combines TRBV19 with TRBJ1-5; the match to TRBD1 covers 9 bases. Per germline, CDR1 LNHDA and CDR2 SQIVND (reference sequence). The V segment lost 3 bases and the J segment 6 bases; nucleotides outside the gene matches: 12. The CDR3 contains 17 residues. The CDR3, as DNA: TGTGCCAGTAGTATTTATGAGTCCCGGGACAGGGTTCAGCCCCAGCATTTT. Residues: CASSIYESRDRVQPQHF.

This rearrangement joins TRBV19 to TRBJ1-1; maybe TRBD1 (5 bases). Germline V CDR1 and CDR2: LNHDA, SQIVND (reference sequence). Deletions cut 5 bases from V and 1 base from J, with 14 bases between. The CDR3 consists of 15 residues. DNA of the CDR3: TGTGCCAGTAGTCCTAGACAGTGGAGGAACACTGAAGCTTTCTTT. Translating gives CASSPRQWRNTEAFF.

The CDR3 reads CASSLGGRTRYNEQFF. In DNA form, the CDR3 reads TGTGCCAGCAGCCTCGGAGGGCGTACTAGGTACAATGAGCAGTTCTTC. The J gene is TRBJ2-1, the V gene TRBV7-9; tentative D call: TRBD2 (6 bases). The CDR3 is made up of 16 amino acids. Germline V CDR1 and CDR2: SEHNR, FQNEAQ (reference sequence). Trimming stripped 5 bases from V and 4 bases from J, with 18 bases between.